This entry concerns a single T cell receptor beta chain. The data are from a study of blood T cell repertoires in COVID-19. Overall study context: The United States, Italy and Spain were the sources of the acute and convalescent COVID-19 samples. PBMCs, B-cell-depleted T cells, or T cells provided the cDNA or gDNA that made up the material.

V shed 3 bases and J 3 bases; nucleotides not matched to a gene: 5. The CDR3 has 15 amino acids. Looked up from germline, CDR1 is LNHDA and CDR2 is SQIVND (reference sequence). Sequencing was performed with immunoSEQ multiplex PCR; in TCRdb, only in-frame clones are kept and a portion is missing. The sample consists of tens of thousands of clones, approximately 80% of them appearing once. Sequences were obtained from peripheral blood. This clonotype was obtained from a man older than 75 with acute or convalescent COVID-19. J is TRBJ1-5 and V is TRBV19; 7 bases map to TRBD1. The CDR3 bases are TGTGCCAGTAGTATGGACAGGAGTTACAATCAGCCCCAGCATTTT. It encodes CASSMDRSYNQPQHF.